This T cell receptor beta chain was profiled in a study of blood T cells in healthy people across ages. Next came a second PCR, run for about 7 to 12 cycles, which used a sample-barcoded 5' primer along with a J-beta primer mix. TCRdb re-called the 5' RACE reads through MiXCR, storing one row per CDR3 protein. The sample includes approximately 730,000 distinct CDR3 sequences, 53% of them seen just once. CDR3 length: 19 amino acids. The table lists this clonotype with a count of one. Its specificity is not known. General study points: Age advanced and TCR beta diversity per million T cells fell, roughly linearly. Estimated diversity that came from one million T cells was considered an underestimate. Changes seen in expanded clonotypes were possibly confounded by donor CMV status left unknown.

The chain recombines TRBV21-1 with TRBJ2-5; TRBD2 is the table's D call, not checked against the DNA. TRBV21-1 is an annotated pseudogene. This sequence was found in a man older than 75 in good health. Material: blood. As DNA, the CDR3 is TGTGCCAGCAGCAAAGTGGGTTTTTTGCGGGGTCTCTACCAAGAGACCCAGTACTTC. It translates to CASSKVGFLRGLYQETQYF.